These T cell receptor beta chains were read from a single sample in a study of regulatory T cells in long-lasting Graves disease. TCRdb ran MiXCR on the multiplex PCR reads and lists one entry per CDR3 protein. This sample has more than 300,000 distinct CDR3 sequences; more than 20% occur once, and the top ten carry approximately 28%. The input for sequencing was peripheral blood mononuclear cells (PBMCs), taken when the disease was refractory, from a patient treated with antithyroid drugs. These receptors were taken from a middle-aged woman with Graves disease. CDR3s include the opening cysteine and the closing phenylalanine or tryptophan. Fields, in order: CDR3 length, V gene, D gene, clone size, J gene, CDR3 DNA, CDR3 protein. The D gene is left open where the match is weak. Size is stated for part of the rows, as once, few or many counts, or as a class when the clone is expanded.

cdr3_length: 18; v_call: TRBV3-1; d_call: NA; clone_size: NA; j_call: TRBJ2-2; cdr3_nt: TGTGCCAGCAGCCAAGATCGGGCACGGATATCGAACACCGGGGAGCTGTTTTTT; cdr3_aa: CASSQDRARISNTGELFF
cdr3_length: 15; v_call: TRBV5-5; d_call: NA; clone_size: many; j_call: TRBJ2-2; cdr3_nt: TGTGCCAGCAGAAACGCGGGAAGTGGCACCGGGGAGCTGTTTTTT; cdr3_aa: CASRNAGSGTGELFF
cdr3_length: 16; v_call: TRBV6-4; d_call: NA; clone_size: few; j_call: TRBJ1-5; cdr3_nt: TGTGCCAGCAGCCTGCGGGGGATCGCTAGCGGTCAGCCCCAGCATTTT; cdr3_aa: CASSLRGIASGQPQHF
cdr3_length: 15; v_call: TRBV19; d_call: TRBD2; clone_size: NA; j_call: TRBJ2-1; cdr3_nt: TGTGCCAGTAGTATATGGGGACTAGCGGTCAATGAGCAGTTCTTC; cdr3_aa: CASSIWGLAVNEQFF
cdr3_length: 14; v_call: TRBV12-3/TRBV12-4; d_call: TRBD1; clone_size: many; j_call: TRBJ1-1; cdr3_nt: TGTGCCAGCAGTCTTACAGGGGGCATCACTGAAGCTTTCTTT; cdr3_aa: CASSLTGGITEAFF
cdr3_length: 17; v_call: TRBV19; d_call: NA; clone_size: few; j_call: TRBJ2-7; cdr3_nt: TGTGCCAGTAGTATTCTCTGGCAGGGGCCAGTCTCCTACGAGCAGTACTTC; cdr3_aa: CASSILWQGPVSYEQYF
cdr3_length: 16; v_call: TRBV11-2; d_call: TRBD2; clone_size: many; j_call: TRBJ2-5; cdr3_nt: TGTGCCAGCCGCCCTATAATAGCGGGAGGATTAGAGACCCAGTACTTC; cdr3_aa: CASRPIIAGGLETQYF
cdr3_length: 13; v_call: TRBV6-1; d_call: TRBD1; clone_size: NA; j_call: TRBJ2-4; cdr3_nt: TGTGCCAGCACCCCCACAGGGGTCAACATTCAGTACTTC; cdr3_aa: CASTPTGVNIQYF
cdr3_length: 13; v_call: TRBV3-1; d_call: NA; clone_size: NA; j_call: TRBJ2-3; cdr3_nt: TGTGCCAGCAGCCAAGAGCTAGGGGGTACGCAGTATTTT; cdr3_aa: CASSQELGGTQYF
cdr3_length: 15; v_call: TRBV11-2; d_call: NA; clone_size: NA; j_call: TRBJ1-5; cdr3_nt: TGTGCCAGCAGCTTGGGAGCGGGAAGGAATCAGCCCCAGCATTTT; cdr3_aa: CASSLGAGRNQPQHF
cdr3_length: 14; v_call: TRBV11-2; d_call: NA; clone_size: NA; j_call: TRBJ2-6; cdr3_nt: TGTGCCAGCGACAAGGGACATGGGGCCAACGTCCTGACTTTC; cdr3_aa: CASDKGHGANVLTF
cdr3_length: 17; v_call: TRBV28; d_call: NA; clone_size: few; j_call: TRBJ2-2; cdr3_nt: TGTGCCAGCAGTATAATGGGGGCCCCCTTTGGGACCGGGGAGCTGTTTTTT; cdr3_aa: CASSIMGAPFGTGELFF
cdr3_length: 15; v_call: TRBV6-4; d_call: NA; clone_size: few; j_call: TRBJ2-1; cdr3_nt: TGTGCCAGCAGTGACGGGGTTGTCTCCTACAATGAGCAGTTCTTC; cdr3_aa: CASSDGVVSYNEQFF
cdr3_length: 14; v_call: TRBV20-1; d_call: NA; clone_size: few; j_call: TRBJ1-1; cdr3_nt: TGCAGTGCTAGATCGTGGCAGGGAGTGACTGAAGCTTTCTTT; cdr3_aa: CSARSWQGVTEAFF
cdr3_length: 16; v_call: TRBV3-1; d_call: TRBD1; clone_size: NA; j_call: TRBJ1-6; cdr3_nt: TGTGCCAGCAGCCAAGAAGGAGGACAGGGAGGGTCACCCCTCCACTTT; cdr3_aa: CASSQEGGQGGSPLHF
cdr3_length: 14; v_call: TRBV2; d_call: TRBD2; clone_size: many; j_call: TRBJ2-7; cdr3_nt: TGTGCCAGCAGCGACGGACTAGTGGAATACGAGCAGTACTTC; cdr3_aa: CASSDGLVEYEQYF
cdr3_length: 14; v_call: TRBV28; d_call: NA; clone_size: many; j_call: TRBJ1-2; cdr3_nt: TGTGCCAGCTCCTCGGACCACTATCCGAACGGCTACACCTTC; cdr3_aa: CASSSDHYPNGYTF
cdr3_length: 17; v_call: TRBV27; d_call: NA; clone_size: NA; j_call: TRBJ1-6; cdr3_nt: TGTGCCAGCAGTCTTCACTTACAGGGTTCGAATAATTCACCCCTCCACTTT; cdr3_aa: CASSLHLQGSNNSPLHF
cdr3_length: 11; v_call: TRBV10-3; d_call: TRBD1; clone_size: NA; j_call: TRBJ1-2; cdr3_nt: TGTGCCATCAAAACAGGGGACGGCTACACCTTC; cdr3_aa: CAIKTGDGYTF
cdr3_length: 14; v_call: TRBV30; d_call: TRBD1; clone_size: few; j_call: TRBJ2-7; cdr3_nt: TGTGCCTGGAGTGTCTTGACAGGGGGGGCCGAGCAGTACTTC; cdr3_aa: CAWSVLTGGAEQYF
cdr3_length: 17; v_call: TRBV11-2; d_call: NA; clone_size: many; j_call: TRBJ2-7; cdr3_nt: TGTGCCAGCAGCCCAATGGGTCTTCGGCAAACCCGGGACGAGCAGTACTTC; cdr3_aa: CASSPMGLRQTRDEQYF
cdr3_length: 16; v_call: TRBV28; d_call: TRBD1; clone_size: many; j_call: TRBJ1-5; cdr3_nt: TGTGCCAGCAGCTTTTGGACAGGGGATATCGGTCAGCCCCAGCATTTT; cdr3_aa: CASSFWTGDIGQPQHF
cdr3_length: 13; v_call: TRBV11-1; d_call: TRBD1; clone_size: many; j_call: TRBJ2-5; cdr3_nt: TGTGCCAGCAGCTGGACAGGGGTAGAGACCCAGTACTTC; cdr3_aa: CASSWTGVETQYF
cdr3_length: 14; v_call: TRBV3-1; d_call: NA; clone_size: many; j_call: TRBJ2-5; cdr3_nt: TGTGCCAGCAGGCTTCTTGGCGGGAAAGAGACCCAGTACTTC; cdr3_aa: CASRLLGGKETQYF
cdr3_length: 15; v_call: TRBV12-3/TRBV12-4; d_call: NA; clone_size: NA; j_call: TRBJ2-1; cdr3_nt: TGTGCCAGCAGTTTAAAACTGAGCTCCTACAATGAGCAGTTCTTC; cdr3_aa: CASSLKLSSYNEQFF
cdr3_length: 14; v_call: TRBV6-9; d_call: NA; clone_size: NA; j_call: TRBJ1-5; cdr3_nt: TGTGCCAGCAGTTCCGGGGGTTCGAGTCAGCCCCAGCATTTT; cdr3_aa: CASSSGGSSQPQHF
cdr3_length: 14; v_call: TRBV5-5; d_call: NA; clone_size: NA; j_call: TRBJ2-7; cdr3_nt: TGTGCCAGCAGCTACGCCGGGAACCCCTACGAGCAGTACTTC; cdr3_aa: CASSYAGNPYEQYF
cdr3_length: 14; v_call: TRBV2; d_call: NA; clone_size: many; j_call: TRBJ1-3; cdr3_nt: TGTGCCAGCAGTGCACAATACCCTGGAAACACCATATATTTT; cdr3_aa: CASSAQYPGNTIYF
cdr3_length: 16; v_call: TRBV7-8; d_call: TRBD2; clone_size: few; j_call: TRBJ2-7; cdr3_nt: TGTGCCAGCAGCTTAGGCGGGCTAGCGGGAGTCTACGAGCAGTACTTC; cdr3_aa: CASSLGGLAGVYEQYF
cdr3_length: 14; v_call: TRBV2; d_call: NA; clone_size: NA; j_call: TRBJ1-2; cdr3_nt: TGTGCCAGCAGTGCAGGGACACTCCGCCATGGCTACACCTTC; cdr3_aa: CASSAGTLRHGYTF
cdr3_length: 15; v_call: TRBV6-1; d_call: NA; clone_size: few; j_call: TRBJ1-5; cdr3_nt: TGTGCCAGCCTTATCTCCGTGTTTAGCAATCAGCCCCAGCATTTT; cdr3_aa: CASLISVFSNQPQHF
cdr3_length: 14; v_call: TRBV2; d_call: NA; clone_size: many; j_call: TRBJ2-6; cdr3_nt: TGTGCCAGCACCCCGTTTGTGTGGTCCAACGTCCTGACTTTC; cdr3_aa: CASTPFVWSNVLTF
cdr3_length: 13; v_call: TRBV20-1; d_call: NA; clone_size: few; j_call: TRBJ1-1; cdr3_nt: TGCAGTGCTAGAGATCTGGGAGGGCACGAAGCTTTCTTT; cdr3_aa: CSARDLGGHEAFF
cdr3_length: 14; v_call: TRBV7-9; d_call: TRBD1; clone_size: many; j_call: TRBJ1-2; cdr3_nt: TGTGCCAGCAGCCTCGCCGGGACAGGGCTTGGCTACACCTTC; cdr3_aa: CASSLAGTGLGYTF
cdr3_length: 15; v_call: TRBV7-9; d_call: TRBD2; clone_size: few; j_call: TRBJ2-5; cdr3_nt: TGTGCCAGCAGCTGGCCGGAGCGGGAGTTGGAGACCCAGTACTTC; cdr3_aa: CASSWPERELETQYF
cdr3_length: 18; v_call: TRBV12-3/TRBV12-4; d_call: NA; clone_size: few; j_call: TRBJ2-6; cdr3_nt: TGTGCCAGCAGTCGCTTAGGGGCATCTCCCTCTGGGGCCAACGTCCTGACTTTC; cdr3_aa: CASSRLGASPSGANVLTF
cdr3_length: 14; v_call: TRBV6-1; d_call: TRBD1; clone_size: few; j_call: TRBJ2-2; cdr3_nt: TGTGCCAGCAGCGTGGAAGGGGGCACCGGGGAGATGTTTTTT; cdr3_aa: CASSVEGGTGEMFF
cdr3_length: 13; v_call: TRBV29-1; d_call: NA; clone_size: NA; j_call: TRBJ2-2; cdr3_nt: TGCAGCGTTGAACGGGAAAGAGCCGGGGAGCTGTTTTTT; cdr3_aa: CSVERERAGELFF
cdr3_length: 13; v_call: TRBV5-6; d_call: NA; clone_size: NA; j_call: TRBJ1-1; cdr3_nt: TGCACGGTGGGGGACGCAATGAACACTGAAGCTTTCTTT; cdr3_aa: CTVGDAMNTEAFF
cdr3_length: 13; v_call: TRBV10-3; d_call: TRBD2; clone_size: NA; j_call: TRBJ2-3; cdr3_nt: TGTGCCATCACGGGAGGGGAAACAGATACGCAGTATTTT; cdr3_aa: CAITGGETDTQYF
cdr3_length: 12; v_call: TRBV28; d_call: NA; clone_size: many; j_call: TRBJ1-1; cdr3_nt: TGTGCCAGCACCCTGGGGGGGTCTGAAGCTTTCTTT; cdr3_aa: CASTLGGSEAFF
cdr3_length: 13; v_call: TRBV19; d_call: TRBD1; clone_size: NA; j_call: TRBJ2-7; cdr3_nt: TGTGCCAGTAGTGTCTACAGGGGGGAAGAGCAGTACTTC; cdr3_aa: CASSVYRGEEQYF
cdr3_length: 15; v_call: TRBV6-1; d_call: NA; clone_size: few; j_call: TRBJ2-2; cdr3_nt: TGTGCCAGCAGCCGAGGACAGACGAACACCGGGGAGCTGTTTTTT; cdr3_aa: CASSRGQTNTGELFF
cdr3_length: 13; v_call: TRBV20-1; d_call: TRBD1; clone_size: many; j_call: TRBJ2-7; cdr3_nt: TGCAGTGCTAGCTCCGGGACAGGGGGCGAGCAGTACTTC; cdr3_aa: CSASSGTGGEQYF
cdr3_length: 18; v_call: TRBV18; d_call: TRBD1; clone_size: NA; j_call: TRBJ1-2; cdr3_nt: TGTGCCAGCTCACCACGGGTTTCAGGGGGACCGGTGAACTATGGCTACACCTTC; cdr3_aa: CASSPRVSGGPVNYGYTF